Listed here are 11 T cell receptor beta chains from one sample, sequenced in a study of long-term antiretroviral therapy in people with HIV. Survey-level immunoSEQ v3.0 assays were run. Data came from immunoSEQ multiplex PCR; TCRdb stores just in-frame clones and leaves some out. Counted here are approximately 24,000 clones, around 88% occurring once; the ten biggest clones make up about 5%. Sequencing was performed on unsorted PBMCs, taken approximately 4.5 years after starting antiretroviral therapy. Every receptor here comes from a man aged 30 to 45 with HIV.

In this sample, this clone turned up once. This chain joins TRBV19 and TRBJ2-7, with no clear D. V was trimmed by 3 bases and J by 3 bases, leaving 12 bases between them. CDR1 is LNHDA, CDR2 SQIVND, per germline (reference sequence). The CDR3 loop spans 14 amino acids. CDR3 amino acids: CASSIAEPGYEQYF. The CDR3 nucleotides are TGTGCCAGTAGTATCGCGGAACCCGGCTACGAGCAGTACTTC.

The rearrangement uses TRBV28 and TRBJ2-7; 8 bases line up with TRBD1. Per the germline V gene, CDR1 is MDHEN and CDR2 is SYDVKM. There are 16 residues in the CDR3. The J segment lost 4 bases and the V segment lost 3 bases, leaving 11 bases of the junction unmatched. In DNA, the CDR3 is TGTGCCAGCAGTTTTGGTCAGGACAGGGAACCTTACGAGCAGTACTTC. Its translation is CASSFGQDREPYEQYF.

The V gene is TRBV20-1, the J gene TRBJ1-2, with 8 bases matching TRBD1. This CDR3 is 10 amino acids long. V lost 5 bases to trimming and J lost 10 bases; unmatched junction nucleotides: 3. Looked up from germline, CDR1 is DFQATT and CDR2 is SNEGSKA (reference sequence). The CDR3 reads CSAPTGDYTF. The CDR3 nucleotides read TGCAGTGCTCCGACAGGGGACTACACCTTC.

This sequence joins TRBV27 and TRBJ1-5; D perhaps matches TRBD1 (5 bases). V was trimmed by 4 bases and J by 3 bases, leaving 13 bases between them. From germline, CDR1 is MNHEY and CDR2 SMNVEV (reference sequence). The CDR3 has 15 residues. CDR3 sequence: CASSYTRDPNQPQHF. For the CDR3, the DNA is TGTGCCAGCAGTTATACTAGGGACCCCAATCAGCCCCAGCATTTT.

The rearrangement links TRBV9 to TRBJ2-3; D is possibly TRBD1 (6 bases). CDR3 size: 17 residues. Germline V gene sequence: CDR1 SGDLS, CDR2 YYNGEE. V lost 1 base to trimming and J lost 8 bases, with 23 bases between them. The chain's CDR3 is CASSVTGTQGYRGTQYF. The DNA for the CDR3 is TGTGCCAGCAGCGTAACCGGGACACAGGGCTACCGAGGTACGCAGTATTTT. The whole variable domain, remainder taken from reference TRBV9 and TRBJ2-3, is DSGVTQTPKHLITATGQRVTLRCSPRSGDLSVYWYQQSLDQGLQFLIQYYNGEERAKGNILERFSAQQFPDLHSELNLSSLELGDSALYFCASSVTGTQGYRGTQYFGPGTRLTVL.

The chain uses TRBV28 and TRBJ2-5; maybe TRBD1 (5 bases). The J call is uncertain, as TRBJ2-7 better fits the DNA end. This CDR3 is built from 12 residues. The V gene's germline CDR1 is MDHEN and CDR2 SYDVKM. CDR3 amino acids: CASSLSGFEQYF. The CDR3 DNA follows: TGTGCCAGCAGTTTATCAGGGTTCGAGCAGTACTTC.

V gene TRBV6-5 combines with J gene TRBJ1-6, with D hard to call. The germline V gene encodes CDR1 MNHEY and CDR2 SVGAGI. Trimming left V 2 bases short and J 10 bases short, with 12 bases between. There are 14 residues in the CDR3. The CDR3 spells CASSYLGRGSPLHF. For the CDR3, the DNA is TGTGCCAGCAGTTACCTTGGACGCGGCTCACCCCTCCACTTT.

The CDR3 protein is CASSLSLGLGIYEQYF. The CDR3, as DNA: TGTGCCAGCAGTTTATCGTTGGGGTTAGGGATCTACGAGCAGTACTTC. This rearrangement joins TRBV27 to TRBJ2-7; no definite D call. The CDR3 is 16 amino acids. V gave up 0 bases and J gave up 3 bases, with 15 bases separating them. Germline CDR1 and CDR2: MNHEY and SMNVEV (reference sequence).

This chain connects TRBV5-4 to TRBJ2-1; a possible D gene is TRBD2 (6 bases). Trimming stripped 1 base from V and 2 bases from J, with 13 bases between. Germline CDR1 SGHNT, CDR2 YYREEE (reference sequence). This CDR3 contains 16 residues. The CDR3 reads CASSLPGIAAYNEQFF. In DNA form, the CDR3 reads TGTGCCAGCAGCTTGCCGGGTATAGCGGCCTACAATGAGCAGTTCTTC. Variable domain in full (rest from reference TRBV5-4 and TRBJ2-1): ETGVTQSPTHLIKTRGQQVTLRCSSQSGHNTVSWYQQALGQGPQFIFQYYREEENGRGNFPPRFSGLQFPNYSSELNVNALELDDSALYLCASSLPGIAAYNEQFFGPGTRLTVL.

V and J are TRBV27 and TRBJ1-3, with D possibly matching TRBD1 (5 bases). The germline V gene encodes CDR1 MNHEY and CDR2 SMNVEV (reference sequence). V shed 5 bases and J shed 1 base, with 15 bases lying between them. The CDR3 sequence is 16 residues long. CDR3 loop: CASSPSGGWSGNTIYF. CDR3 coding DNA: TGTGCCAGCAGTCCCTCGGGGGGATGGTCTGGAAACACCATATATTTT.

V and J are TRBV7-2 and TRBJ2-2; 9 bases map to TRBD2. With V trimmed by 3 bases and J by 4 bases, 9 bases remained unmatched. The germline V gene has CDR1 SGHTA and CDR2 FQGNSA. The CDR3 has 17 residues. The CDR3 nucleotides read TGTGCCAGCAGCTTCGTAGGACTAGCGCTATTCACCGGGGAGCTGTTTTTT. It specifies CASSFVGLALFTGELFF.